The T cell receptor (beta chain) under discussion was sequenced for a study of beta chain features in type 1 diabetes. Investigators reverse transcribed all isolated RNA, so they sequenced expressed TCRB transcripts. Produced via immunoSEQ multiplex PCR; TCRdb's table is partial and in-frame only. The sample lists almost 350,000 clones, 6.5% to 10% occurring once. This clone showed up just a few times. Its cognate antigen is unknown. This CDR3 is also generated by other DNA sequences in the sample. Regarding the study as a whole: High TCR expression in some cells could lead to their over-representation in cDNA sequencing.

Donors contributed one heparinised blood draw apiece, averaging roughly 0.12 L. Over 95% purity was reached by all sorted populations. The sample was central memory CD4+ T cells from blood. This clonotype was sampled from a woman aged 18-29 years in good health.

As DNA, the CDR3 is TGTGCCAGCAGCTTACGGACAGGGGAGACCCAGTACTTC. This codes for CASSLRTGETQYF. The chain combines TRBV5-6 with TRBJ2-5, with 8 bases that match TRBD1. With 2 bases clipped from V and 5 bases from J, the junction kept 2 bases outside the gene matches. Germline lookup yields CDR1 SGHDT and CDR2 YYEEEE. This CDR3 region has 13 residues.